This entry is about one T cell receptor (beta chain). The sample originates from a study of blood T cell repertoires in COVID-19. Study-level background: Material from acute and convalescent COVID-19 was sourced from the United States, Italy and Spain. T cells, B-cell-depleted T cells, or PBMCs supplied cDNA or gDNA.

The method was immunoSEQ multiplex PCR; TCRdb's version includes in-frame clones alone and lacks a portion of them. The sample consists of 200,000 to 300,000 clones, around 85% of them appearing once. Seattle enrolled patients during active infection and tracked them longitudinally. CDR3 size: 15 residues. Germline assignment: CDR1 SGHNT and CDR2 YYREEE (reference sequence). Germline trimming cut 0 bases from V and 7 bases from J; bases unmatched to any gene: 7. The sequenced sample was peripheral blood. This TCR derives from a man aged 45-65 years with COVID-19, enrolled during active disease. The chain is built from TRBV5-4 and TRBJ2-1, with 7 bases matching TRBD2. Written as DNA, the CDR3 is TGTGCCAGCAGCTTGGAGGTGGCGGGGGTTAATGAGCAGTTCTTC. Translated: CASSLEVAGVNEQFF.